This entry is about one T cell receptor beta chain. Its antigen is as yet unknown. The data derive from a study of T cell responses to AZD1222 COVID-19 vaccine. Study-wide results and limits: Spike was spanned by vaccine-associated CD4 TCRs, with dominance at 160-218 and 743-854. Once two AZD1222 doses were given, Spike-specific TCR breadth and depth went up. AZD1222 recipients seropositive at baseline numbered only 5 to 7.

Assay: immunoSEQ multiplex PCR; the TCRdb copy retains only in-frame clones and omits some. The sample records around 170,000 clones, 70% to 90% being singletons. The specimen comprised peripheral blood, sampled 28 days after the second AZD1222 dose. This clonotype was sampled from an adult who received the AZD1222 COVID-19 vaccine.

CDR3 in DNA: TGTGCCAGCAGCTTAGTGGCGGGACAGATGACCAATCAGCCCCAGCATTTT. This translates into CASSLVAGQMTNQPQHF. The chain links TRBV7-9 to TRBJ1-5; the match to TRBD1 covers 7 bases. Germline loops: CDR1 SEHNR, CDR2 FQNEAQ (reference sequence). Germline trimming cut 1 base from V and 3 bases from J; bases unmatched to any gene: 9. CDR3 length: 17 residues.